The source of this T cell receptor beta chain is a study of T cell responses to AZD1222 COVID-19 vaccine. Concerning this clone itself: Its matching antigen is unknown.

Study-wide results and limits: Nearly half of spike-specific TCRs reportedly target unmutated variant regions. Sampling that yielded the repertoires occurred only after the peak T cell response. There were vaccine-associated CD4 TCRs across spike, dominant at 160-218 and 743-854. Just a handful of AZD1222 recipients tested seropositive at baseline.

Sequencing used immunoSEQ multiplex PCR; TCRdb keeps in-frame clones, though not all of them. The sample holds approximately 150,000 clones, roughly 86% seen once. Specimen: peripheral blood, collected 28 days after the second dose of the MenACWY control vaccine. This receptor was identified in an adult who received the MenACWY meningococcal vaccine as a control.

The CDR3 bases are TGTGCCAGCAGTTACGAACCCTATAATTCACCCCTCCACTTT. Translating it yields CASSYEPYNSPLHF. This chain links TRBV6-5 with TRBJ1-6; D not resolved. CDR3 length equals 14 residues. Germline V CDR1 and CDR2: MNHEY, SVGAGI. V dropped 2 bases and J dropped 2 bases, with 4 bases sitting between them.